This is a list of T cell receptor beta chains from one sample in a study of cytomegalovirus exposure and HLA in healthy donors. This table comes from immunoSEQ multiplex PCR, and its TCRdb copy is limited to in-frame clones, with some not included. In the table there are 150,000 to 200,000 clones, 75% to 80% of which are singletons. Input material: PBMCs. The origin of the receptors is a woman in her forties or fifties in good health and CMV-seropositive. Both conserved end residues are part of each CDR3. The order of the fields is V gene, clone size, D gene, J gene, CDR3 DNA, CDR3 protein. A D gene is named only where the DNA matches it firmly. Part of the rows lack a size; the others show once, few, many or a class for expanded clones.

>TRBV27|NA|TRBD1|TRBJ1-2
TGTGCCAGCAGTTTATACTCCGGACAGGGAACTGGCTACACCTTC
CASSLYSGQGTGYTF
>TRBV30|once|NA|TRBJ2-7
TGTGCCTGGGCTAGTGGTGCTCCCTACGAGCAGTACTTC
CAWASGAPYEQYF
>TRBV5-1|NA|NA|TRBJ1-2
TGCGCCAGCAGCTTGGGGGGCAGAGTCACTAACTATGGCTACACCTTC
CASSLGGRVTNYGYTF
>TRBV4-1|once|TRBD2|TRBJ2-5
TGCGCCAGCAGCCAAGTAGGAGCGGGGGGTCAAGAGACCCAGTACTTC
CASSQVGAGGQETQYF
>TRBV18|NA|NA|TRBJ2-7
TGTGCCAGCTCACGACTCGGACAGTCGTCCTACGAGCAGTACTTC
CASSRLGQSSYEQYF
>TRBV6-5|many|NA|TRBJ1-1
TGTGCCAGCAGTTACCGGAACACTGAAGCTTTCTTT
CASSYRNTEAFF
>TRBV6-5|NA|NA|TRBJ1-1
TGTGCCAGCAGTCGAGACACTGAAGCTTTCTTT
CASSRDTEAFF
>TRBV9|NA|NA|TRBJ1-1
TGTGCTAGCAGCGTAGGGACAATCAACACTGAAGCTTTCTTT
CASSVGTINTEAFF
>TRBV7-2|NA|TRBD1|TRBJ2-1
TGTGCCAGCAGCCTACAGGGGGTCGATGAGCAGTTCTTC
CASSLQGVDEQFF
>TRBV30|NA|NA|TRBJ1-2
TGTGCCTGGAGTGTAATTGGGAGCAGCGCGATGCGGTACACCTTC
CAWSVIGSSAMRYTF
>TRBV7-2|NA|TRBD2|TRBJ2-3
TGTGCCAGCCGCACTAGCGGGGGGAGCACAGATACGCAGTATTTT
CASRTSGGSTDTQYF
>TRBV5-1|NA|NA|TRBJ2-1
TGCGCCAGCAGCCTCCTGGGAGAGGAGCAGTTCTTC
CASSLLGEEQFF
>TRBV7-3|NA|TRBD1|TRBJ1-1
TGTGCCAGCAGCTCTGGGACAGGCACTGAAGCTTTCTTT
CASSSGTGTEAFF
>TRBV14|NA|TRBD2|TRBJ2-1
TGTGCCAGCAGCCAGTTAGCGGGGGGAGCCTACAATGAGCAGTTCTTC
CASSQLAGGAYNEQFF
>TRBV7-2|NA|TRBD1|TRBJ1-5
TGTGCCAGCAGCTTAGGGGCAGGGGGAAATCAGCCCCAGCATTTT
CASSLGAGGNQPQHF
>TRBV5-8|NA|TRBD1|TRBJ1-5
TGTGCCAGCAGCTTACGGACAGGGAATCAGCCCCAGCATTTT
CASSLRTGNQPQHF
>TRBV10-2|few|TRBD1|TRBJ1-4
TGCGCCAGCAGCGACAGGGCGGAAAAACTGTTTTTT
CASSDRAEKLFF
>TRBV18|NA|TRBD1|TRBJ1-2
TGTGCCAGCTCACGGAAGACAGGGACCGGATATGGCTACACCTTC
CASSRKTGTGYGYTF
>TRBV6-6|few|NA|TRBJ2-1
TGTGCCAGCAGTCGTGGACTAGAGCAGTTCTTC
CASSRGLEQFF
>TRBV5-1|NA|TRBD1|TRBJ2-5
TGCGCCAGCAGTCAACAGGGGGCTCGACAAGAGACCCAGTACTTC
CASSQQGARQETQYF
>TRBV10-2|NA|NA|TRBJ1-2
TGCGCCAGCAGCTCCGGTGGGGGACACAACTATGGCTACACCTTC
CASSSGGGHNYGYTF
>TRBV4-2|NA|NA|TRBJ2-5
TGTGCCAGCAGCCCCCTGGCGCAGGTAAAGCAAGAGACCCAGTACTTC
CASSPLAQVKQETQYF
>TRBV25-1|NA|NA|TRBJ1-2
TGTGCCAGCAGTGAGAGCGTACAGGGTGGAGGCTACACCTTC
CASSESVQGGGYTF
>TRBV29-1|NA|TRBD1|TRBJ2-7
TGCAGCGTTGCCGGACAGGGGATTACATACGAGCAGTACTTC
CSVAGQGITYEQYF
>TRBV6-1|NA|TRBD2|TRBJ2-1
TGTGCCAGCCGACGGGAGGGGTACTACAATGAGCAGTTCTTC
CASRREGYYNEQFF
>TRBV4-1|NA|NA|TRBJ2-1
TGCGCCAGCAGCCAATCGGGGGGCTATGAGCAGTTCTTC
CASSQSGGYEQFF
>TRBV19|NA|NA|TRBJ2-3
TGTGCCAGTAGCCGAAGAAGCGGGTCCCACAGCACAGATACGCAGTATTTT
CASSRRSGSHSTDTQYF
>TRBV5-1|NA|TRBD2|TRBJ2-3
TGCGCCAGCAGCTTGAACGGGGGGGGAGATACGCAGTATTTT
CASSLNGGGDTQYF
>TRBV2|NA|TRBD1|TRBJ1-2
TGTGCCAGCGATCGGGACAGGGGGCTCGGCTACACCTTC
CASDRDRGLGYTF
>TRBV6-1|NA|NA|TRBJ2-1
TGTGCCAGCAGTGAACAACTGTCGGCCTACAATGAGCAGTTCTTC
CASSEQLSAYNEQFF
>TRBV19|NA|NA|TRBJ1-5
TGTGCCAGTAGTACCCTCGCTACCCCCGGTCAGCCCCAGCATTTT
CASSTLATPGQPQHF
>TRBV4-1|NA|NA|TRBJ2-2
TGCGCCAGCAGCCGGATTAGGGGGGGTAACACCGGGGAGCTGTTTTTT
CASSRIRGGNTGELFF
>TRBV5-1|NA|NA|TRBJ1-1
TGCGCCAGCAGCTTGGGGACAGCTAACACTGAAGCTTTCTTT
CASSLGTANTEAFF
>TRBV7-2|NA|NA|TRBJ2-7
TGTGCCAGCAGCTTAGGTCCAGGGGCTAATTACGAGCAGTACTTC
CASSLGPGANYEQYF
>TRBV5-1|NA|TRBD2|TRBJ2-7
TGCGCCAGCAGTCTCACCGGGACTAGCGGGAGCTCAGGGCACTTC
CASSLTGTSGSSGHF